A single sample gave rise to the 15 T cell receptor beta chains below, sequenced in a study of T cells after yellow fever vaccination. TCRdb analysed the 5' RACE reads with MiXCR anew, one entry per CDR3 protein. The sample lists hundreds of thousands of distinct CDR3 sequences, approximately 9% seen once, with under 20% in the top ten. The sequencing here drew on PBMCs, taken on the day of the first yellow fever vaccination. These TCRs come from a young man who received the YFV17D yellow fever vaccine.

This clonotype was observed a handful of times. The chain combines TRBV7-9 with TRBJ1-4; D unresolved. This CDR3 has 15 amino acids. Looked up from germline, CDR1 is SEHNR and CDR2 is FQNEAQ (reference sequence). V lost 1 base, J lost 5 bases, and 11 bases lay in between. In DNA form, the CDR3 reads TGTGCCAGCAGCTTAGTGGGGAACGCAAATGAAAAACTGTTTTTT. It specifies CASSLVGNANEKLFF.

This chain uses TRBV7-3 with TRBJ2-1, with D perhaps given as TRBD1 or TRBD2 (5 bases each). Germline lookup yields CDR1 SGHTA and CDR2 FQGTGA. The V end was cut by 2 bases, the J end by 6 bases, with 8 bases between. The CDR3 totals 13 residues. DNA for the CDR3: TGTGCCAGCAGCTTAGTGGGGACCAATGAGCAGTTCTTC. Its translation: CASSLVGTNEQFF.

This clonotype was counted between two and nine times. V usage is TRBV11-2 and J usage is TRBJ2-5; weak D call: TRBD2 (5 bases). Germline CDR1 SGHAT, CDR2 FQNNGV. This CDR3 region has 14 residues. V was cut by 1 base and J by 5 bases, with 11 bases left in between. The CDR3 sequence is CASSLVAPGETQYF. CDR3 DNA sequence: TGTGCCAGCAGCTTAGTAGCGCCTGGGGAGACCCAGTACTTC.

Ten or more counts support this clonotype. This chain links TRBV5-1 with TRBJ2-2, with a tentative D call TRBD2 (5 bases). The V gene lost 1 base and the J gene lost 1 base, with 8 bases spanning the gap. The CDR3 covers 15 residues. From germline, CDR1 is SGHRS and CDR2 YFSETQ. The CDR3 protein is CASSLSGGNTGELFF. The CDR3 DNA reads TGCGCCAGCAGCTTGTCCGGAGGGAACACCGGGGAGCTGTTTTTT.

In the case of this clonotype: A read error may be the cause here, since a much bigger clone is one base away. The V call is TRBV5-5, the J call TRBJ1-6; D gene ambiguous. The germline V gene encodes CDR1 SGHKS and CDR2 YYEKEE (reference sequence). CDR3 size: 13 residues. In DNA, the CDR3 is TGTACCAGCAGCTTGGAGGGCCTCGCACCCCTCCACTTT. It codes for CTSSLEGLAPLHF.

This clonotype came up a few times. This chain connects TRBV6-1 to TRBJ1-4, with D maybe TRBD1 (6 bases). V lost 11 bases and J 5 bases, leaving 15 bases between the germline ends. CDR1 is MNHNS, CDR2 SASEGT, per germline. CDR3 length equals 13 residues. The CDR3 loop is CAASDRRNEKLFF. CDR3 bases: TGTGCCGCCTCGGACAGAAGGAATGAAAAACTGTTTTTT.

This clonotype was observed a few times. The rearrangement links TRBV5-1 to TRBJ2-5; D may correspond to TRBD1 or TRBD2 (5 bases each). From germline, CDR1 is SGHRS and CDR2 YFSETQ. V gave up 2 bases and J gave up 5 bases, with 16 bases separating them. The CDR3 loop spans 15 amino acids. CDR3 region: CASSLFPDRGETQYF. DNA for the CDR3: TGCGCCAGCAGCTTATTCCCAGACAGAGGGGAGACCCAGTACTTC.

This clonotype was found a few times. The chain couples TRBV6-1 to TRBJ1-4; tentatively, D is TRBD1 (6 bases). CDR3 length equals 16 residues. In germline, CDR1 is MNHNS, CDR2 SASEGT. V lost 5 bases and J lost 12, with 25 bases in between. CDR3 nucleotide sequence: TGTGCCAGCAGTCTGCTGTTTGCCTCGGGGGCGATGGAACTGTTTTTT. Its protein is CASSLLFASGAMELFF.

A few counts support this clonotype. The rearrangement joins TRBV5-1 to TRBJ2-2, with D possibly TRBD2 on 6 matching bases. V lost 7 bases and J lost 3, with 16 bases in between. Germline lookup yields CDR1 SGHRS and CDR2 YFSETQ. There are 15 residues in the CDR3. Here the CDR3 reads CASVQTPGDTGELFF. CDR3 in DNA: TGCGCCAGCGTCCAAACTCCGGGGGACACCGGGGAGCTGTTTTTT. Using reference TRBV5-1 and TRBJ2-2 for the parts outside the CDR3, the full variable domain is KAGVTQTPRYLIKTRGQQVTLSCSPISGHRSVSWYQQTPGQGLQFLFEYFSETQRNKGNFPGRFSGRQFSNSRSEMNVSTLELGDSALYLCASVQTPGDTGELFFGEGSRLTVL.

This clonotype was counted a few times. The CDR3 protein is CASKVGQGAYNEQFF. The CDR3 DNA is TGTGCCAGCAAGGTCGGACAGGGAGCCTACAATGAGCAGTTCTTC. This chain uses TRBV2 with TRBJ2-1; the match to TRBD1 covers 8 bases. V shed 7 bases and J 2 bases; nucleotides not matched to a gene: 7. The V gene's germline CDR1 is SNHLY and CDR2 FYNNEI. CDR3 length: 15 amino acids.

The rearrangement links TRBV7-6 to TRBJ2-1, with D possibly TRBD1 on 6 matching bases. Germline lookup yields CDR1 SGHVS and CDR2 FNYEAQ. Trimming pared 3 bases from V and 5 bases from J, leaving 14 bases between. The CDR3 has 15 amino acids. The CDR3 loop is CASSFAAGQNNEQFF. DNA for the CDR3: TGTGCCAGCAGCTTCGCGGCCGGACAGAACAATGAGCAGTTCTTC. Filled out from reference TRBV7-6 and TRBJ2-1, the complete variable domain reads GAGVSQSPRYKVTKRGQDVALRCDPISGHVSLYWYRQALGQGPEFLTYFNYEAQQDKSGLPNDRFSAERPEGSISTLTIQRTEQRDSAMYRCASSFAAGQNNEQFFGPGTRLTVL.

J is TRBJ2-5 and V is TRBV29-1; 7 nucleotides agree with TRBD2. Germline V CDR1 and CDR2: SQVTM, ANQGSEA. V lost 7 bases and J lost 3; bases outside the gene matches: 5. CDR3 length: 12 residues. CDR3 amino acids: CSAQSGKETQYF. The CDR3, as DNA: TGCAGCGCCCAGAGCGGGAAAGAGACCCAGTACTTC.

This clonotype was seen repeatedly, ten times or more. CDR3 protein: CASSDLLGLQETQYF. Here the CDR3 DNA reads TGTGCCAGCAGCGATCTTCTGGGACTCCAAGAGACCCAGTACTTC. The chain uses TRBV14 and TRBJ2-5; possible D gene TRBD2, 6 bases. Germline CDR1 is SGHDN and CDR2 is FVKESK. The V end lost 5 bases, the J end lost 1 base, and 14 bases lay between the germline ends. The CDR3 runs to 15 residues.

There are a few counts of this clonotype. This rearrangement joins TRBV4-3 to TRBJ2-2, with a tentative D call TRBD2 (6 bases). V was pared by 1 base and J by 6 bases, with 18 bases between. The CDR3 covers 17 residues. Germline loops: CDR1 LGHNA, CDR2 YSLEER. CDR3 in DNA: TGCGCCAGCAGCCAAGGTCATCCAGGGAGGAATGCCGGGGAGCTGTTTTTT. This sequence encodes CASSQGHPGRNAGELFF.

This clonotype has just a few counts. The CDR3 DNA reads as TGTGCCAGCAGTTACGGGACTAGCGTTCTCAATGAGCAGTTCTTC. Translated: CASSYGTSVLNEQFF. The rearrangement joins TRBV6-5 to TRBJ2-1, with 10 bases lining up with TRBD2. Germline lookup yields CDR1 MNHEY and CDR2 SVGAGI. The CDR3 contains 15 residues. With V trimmed by 2 bases and J by 6 bases, 4 bases remained unmatched.